The T cell receptor (beta chain) under discussion was sequenced for a study of T-cell memory formation after mild COVID-19 (dated by TCRdb to about 2021). In terms of the full investigation: Most TCR sequence clusters were specific to one of the two donors. In two donors, T-cell clones that expanded and contracted after mild COVID-19 were followed by sequencing TCRalpha and TCRbeta repertoires longitudinally. The cohort comprised two young, previously healthy adult volunteers, one female and one male. Overall results and qualifications from the work: Contracting CD4+ clones were located mainly in the CM and EM memory subsets, whereas CD8+ clones were found to be enriched in EMRA. Whether the second-wave clones peaking on day 37 were SARS-CoV-2 specific was not confirmed. The study included only a couple of mild cases, and larger cohorts that include severe cases with pre-infection samples were judged to be necessary. Some responding clones were detected in pre-infection memory, which suggested that pre-existing cross-reactive memory T cells had joined the SARS-CoV-2 response. Clones contracting from day 15 to 85 had balanced CD4/CD8 phenotypes, while a second wave expanding from day 15 to 37 was biased towards CD4+.

Ficoll-Paque density gradient centrifugation was the method used to isolate PBMCs. From cysteine to phenylalanine, the CDR3 is 14 amino acids long. CDR3 DNA is the only sequence kept; it has 42 bases, read in frame from the first base. The junction carries 15 bases between V and J, which are trimmed by 7 bases and 3 bases respectively. From the germline V gene, CDR1 is MNHNS and CDR2 is SASEGT. Instrument on record: Illumina NovaSeq 6000. cDNA libraries for TCRalpha and TCRbeta were prepared by 5'RACE using constant-segment primers, with sample barcodes and unique molecular identifiers added. Trizol reagent was used to extract RNA from every sample. Library amplification was performed in two PCR steps, and a second sample barcode and Illumina TruSeq adapters were introduced in the second step. Sequencing of the libraries was done on an Illumina NovaSeq, producing 2 x 150 bp paired-end reads. As for the authors' bioinformatics: The reads were demultiplexed and collapsed into UMI-guided consensus sequences using migec v1.2.7. Using mixcr v2.1.11, UMI consensuses were aligned to TRA and TRB V and J templates and then assembled into clonotypes. A clonotype was counted as expanded or contracted only if both edgeR and NoisET called the change significant, with noise models trained on biological replicates. For edgeR calls, a false discovery rate-adjusted p below 0.01 and a log2 fold-change threshold of 1 were applied. As an exploratory analysis of dynamics, max-normalized trajectories of the 1000 most abundant clonotypes were examined with PCA combined with hierarchical clustering. Separately sequenced CD4+ and CD8+ repertoires were used to assign the CD4 or CD8 phenotype of responding clones. TCRdb reprocessed the public reads (quality trimming at Q25 with fastp, clone calling with MiXCR) and kept in-frame beta chains. Duplicate CDR3 protein sequences are folded into a single record with the most common DNA and genes. In this record, the V and J calls reflect TCRdb's handling and not the investigators' own analysis. This sample has roughly 350,000 distinct CDR3 sequences in its table, and around 21% of those were observed once. The top ten clones comprise approximately 12% of the sample.

In its sample, this clonotype was seen many times. The antigen it recognizes is unknown. Within one base of it there is no much larger clone, and no base qualities were kept. The chain couples TRBV6-1 to TRBJ1-1, with the identity of the D gene unclear. This clonotype was sampled from an adult woman who had mild COVID-19 (a few samples of this study predate the infection). The sample titles of this study are shuffled in the database, so cell type and time point are left out; the donor was told from shared clones. Sequencing was carried out using PBMCs or a T cell subset sorted from them (not recorded which). The nucleotide sequence reads as follows: TGTGCCAGCATCAGGTCAAGGGTGGACACTGAAGCTTTCTTT. Translated, it reads CASIRSRVDTEAFF.